This T cell receptor (beta chain) appears in the sequencing data of a study of T-cell memory formation after mild COVID-19. TCR alpha and TCR beta cDNA libraries carrying sample barcodes and UMIs were produced by 5'RACE using constant-segment primers. TCRdb re-called the 5' RACE reads with MiXCR, one entry per CDR3 protein. Of around 400,000 distinct CDR3 sequences listed, 20% to 25% are singletons. The TCR originated in an adult woman who had mild COVID-19 (a few samples of this study predate the infection). Cell type and time point are not known. The specimen sequenced was PBMCs or a T cell subset sorted from them (not recorded which).

The CDR3 loop is CASSESPLGGTQYF. The CDR3 DNA reads as TGTGCCAGCAGCGAAAGCCCCCTGGGCGGTACGCAGTATTTT. J is TRBJ2-3 and V is TRBV7-3, with no clear D. The CDR3 extends over 14 amino acids. Germline loops: CDR1 SGHTA, CDR2 FQGTGA. Deletions cut 5 bases from V and 8 bases from J, with 17 bases between.